The 22 T cell receptor beta chains reported below all come from one sample, sequenced in a study of T cells in Graves' hyperthyroidism and ophthalmopathy. Amplification targeted TCR beta CDR3 regions from RNA transcripts. An initial round of RT-PCR targeting the TCR CDR3 relied on the HTBI primer set. TCRdb independently ran MiXCR on the multiplex PCR reads; one entry per CDR3 protein. The table lists hundreds of thousands of distinct CDR3 sequences, 38% of them singletons. The source material was blood. Source of these receptors: a man between 18 and 29 years old with Graves' hyperthyroidism.

With regard to this clonotype: One end of the junction varies from germline; a read error may be responsible. In nucleotides, the CDR3 is TGTGCTAGTGGCTTGGCGGATCACACTGAAGCTTTCTTT. This gives the protein CASGLADHTEAFF. The chain is built from TRBV12-5 and TRBJ1-1; no clear D. The CDR3 length is 13 residues. Germline-derived CDR1 and CDR2 are LGHNT and FRNRAP.

A single count supports this clonotype. J is TRBJ1-2 and V is TRBV15; 8 bases agree with TRBD1. V was clipped by 3 bases and J by 6 bases; unmatched bases: 9. In germline, CDR1 is LNHNV, CDR2 YYDKDF (reference sequence). The CDR3 has 15 residues. CDR3 DNA sequence: TGTGCCACCAGCAGGAGCCCAGGGGGCGTGGATGGCTACACCTTC. Its protein product is CATSRSPGGVDGYTF.

In this sample, this clonotype turned up many times. The rearrangement links TRBV19 to TRBJ1-1; unclear D gene. V was trimmed by 3 bases and J by 4 bases, leaving 9 bases between them. Germline V gene lookup returns CDR1 LNHDA and CDR2 SQIVND (reference sequence). This CDR3 comprises 13 residues. The CDR3 region has the DNA TGTGCCAGTAGTATGATGGCCTCCACTGAAGCTTTCTTT. It codes for CASSMMASTEAFF.

The chain is built from TRBV12-3 or TRBV12-4 and TRBJ2-5, with a possible D match to TRBD1 (7 bases). The CDR3 totals 14 residues. Trimming removed 3 bases at V and 5 bases at J, with 13 bases between. CDR3 amino acids: CASSFETGRETQYF. The CDR3, as DNA: TGTGCCAGCAGTTTTGAGACAGGGAGGGAGACCCAGTACTTC.

The V and J genes are TRBV7-2 and TRBJ2-1; D is unresolved. The ends were cut back, 5 bases at V and 7 bases at J, with 12 bases in the middle. Germline assignment: CDR1 SGHTA and CDR2 FQGNSA. This CDR3 contains 13 residues. CDR3 DNA: TGTGCCAGCAGCCCCGTCCTACAAAATGAGCAGTTCTTC. Translation gives CASSPVLQNEQFF.

This clonotype occurred many times. This sequence joins TRBV11-2 and TRBJ2-5; no clear D. Germline CDR1 is SGHAT and CDR2 is FQNNGV. CDR3 length equals 12 residues. Trimming shortened V by 3 bases and J by 4 bases, and 6 bases separated the two germline ends. The CDR3 DNA reads as TGTGCCAGCAGCTTCTCCATAGAGACCCAGTACTTC. Residues: CASSFSIETQYF. Drawing the rest from reference TRBV11-2 and TRBJ2-5, the complete variable domain is EAGVAQSPRYKIIEKRQSVAFWCNPISGHATLYWYQQILGQGPKLLIQFQNNGVVDDSQLPKDRFSAERLKGVDSTLKIQPAKLEDSAVYLCASSFSIETQYFGPGTRLLVL.

The chain carries TRBV5-5 and TRBJ1-6, with TRBD1 as a possible D gene (5 bases). Deletions cut 4 bases from V and 7 bases from J, with 15 bases between. The germline CDR1 and CDR2 sequences are SGHKS and YYEKEE (reference sequence). This CDR3 spans 15 amino acids. Here the CDR3 DNA reads TGTGCCAGCAGCCCTGGGACGGGGATGAATTCACCCCTCCACTTT. Protein: CASSPGTGMNSPLHF.

The sample holds many counts of this clonotype. The CDR3 DNA follows: TGTGCCAGCACCCCCACCTCCGGACAGGGCGAGCAGTACTTC. Its translation is CASTPTSGQGEQYF. V is TRBV7-9 and J is TRBJ2-7; 8 bases match TRBD1. The CDR3 is 14 residues long. CDR1 is SEHNR and CDR2 is FQNEAQ in the germline V gene (reference sequence). The V segment lost 7 bases and the J segment 6 bases; nucleotides outside the gene matches: 11.

This rearrangement joins TRBV5-1 to TRBJ2-7; 10 bases line up with TRBD2. The junction had 5 bases not matched to a gene; V was cut back by 6 bases and J by 5 bases. The germline CDR1 and CDR2 sequences are SGHRS and YFSETQ. CDR3 length equals 13 residues. The CDR3 protein is CASTLAGEDEQYF. The CDR3 DNA reads TGCGCCAGCACTCTAGCGGGAGAGGACGAGCAGTACTTC.

This clonotype has ten or more counts. The chain couples TRBV15 to TRBJ1-2; D gene ambiguous. The germline CDR1 and CDR2 sequences are LNHNV and YYDKDF (reference sequence). Trimming shortened V by 0 bases and J by 2 bases, and 16 bases separated the two germline ends. The CDR3 has 17 amino acids. In nucleotides, the CDR3 is TGTGCCACCAGCAGAGATCTTCGGGAGGGAGGAAACTATGGCTACACCTTC. It encodes CATSRDLREGGNYGYTF.

This clonotype has more than one count but fewer than ten. The V call is TRBV10-1, the J call TRBJ2-2; D is unresolved. The length of the CDR3 is 13 residues. In germline, CDR1 is WNHNN, CDR2 SYGVQD (reference sequence). V shed 3 bases and J shed 7 bases, with 9 bases lying between them. In DNA, the CDR3 is TGCGCCAGCAGTGAAATTATCCGCGGGGAGCTGTTTTTT. Its translation: CASSEIIRGELFF.

The rearrangement uses TRBV11-3 and TRBJ1-4; D is undetermined. Between the trimmed V and J ends, which lost 5 bases and 8 bases, there was a span of 21 bases. Looked up from germline, CDR1 is SGHNT and CDR2 is YENEEA. This CDR3 spans 16 amino acids. The CDR3 here is CASSQRAGRAYEKLFF. CDR3 in DNA: TGTGCCAGCAGCCAACGGGCGGGGAGGGCTTACGAAAAACTGTTTTTT.

The gene calls are TRBV14 and TRBJ2-5, with D unresolved. Trimming stripped 1 base from V and 7 bases from J, with 13 bases between. Looked up from germline, CDR1 is SGHDN and CDR2 is FVKESK. The CDR3 has 14 residues. The CDR3: CASSQAFDLVTQYF. CDR3 bases: TGTGCCAGCAGCCAAGCGTTCGACCTAGTGACCCAGTACTTC.

CDR3: CASRSQGCNEKLFF. In nucleotides, the CDR3 is TGTGCCAGCAGGTCTCAGGGGTGTAATGAAAAACTGTTTTTT. This chain links TRBV7-9 with TRBJ1-4; D is perhaps TRBD1 (6 bases). Per germline, CDR1 SEHNR and CDR2 FQNEAQ (reference sequence). V lost 6 bases and J lost 4, with 12 bases in between. This CDR3 comprises 14 residues.

This clonotype was recorded at least ten times. J is TRBJ1-6 and V is TRBV7-9, with D unresolved. This CDR3 has 11 residues. V lost 0 bases, J lost 12 bases, and 3 bases lay in between. Per the germline V gene, CDR1 is SEHNR and CDR2 is FQNEAQ (reference sequence). In DNA, the CDR3 is TGTGCCAGCAGCTTAGCTGGACCCCTCCACTTT. Translating gives CASSLAGPLHF.

The CDR3 DNA reads as TGTGCCAGCAGTTTACCCAGGACAGGGAATCAGCCCCAGCATTTT. Translated, it gives CASSLPRTGNQPQHF. The chain has TRBV12-3 or TRBV12-4 and TRBJ1-5; 8 bases are shared with TRBD1. With V trimmed by 2 bases and J by 4 bases, 4 bases remained unmatched. The CDR3 loop spans 15 amino acids.

The chain has TRBV29-1 and TRBJ2-2; TRBD1 is a possible D gene (6 bases). Per the germline V gene, CDR1 is SQVTM and CDR2 is ANQGSEA. Trimming took 6 bases from V and 0 from J, leaving 17 bases between them. The CDR3 is made up of 16 amino acids. The CDR3 sequence: CSVSSRDTTNTGELFF. The CDR3 nucleotides read TGCAGCGTGTCTTCCCGGGACACCACGAACACCGGGGAGCTGTTTTTT.

V usage is TRBV6-6 and J usage is TRBJ2-7, with 11 bases that match TRBD2. After removal of 2 bases from V and 2 bases from J, the junction contained 8 bases not matched to a gene. Germline-derived CDR1 and CDR2 are MNHNY and SVGAGI (reference sequence). This CDR3 is built from 17 residues. In DNA form, the CDR3 reads TGTGCCAGCAGTTACCGAGATCTAGCGGGGGGACCCTACGAGCAGTACTTC. Translated, it gives CASSYRDLAGGPYEQYF.

In the case of this clonotype: A single base separates this from a much larger clone, so it may be a read error. Likely a read error: the CDR3 ends without its conserved phenylalanine or tryptophan. This sequence joins TRBV7-9 and TRBJ2-2; TRBD2 aligns across 8 bases. CDR3 length: 13 residues. Germline values: CDR1 SEHNR, CDR2 FQNEAQ (reference sequence). The trim removed 11 bases at V and 7 bases at J, leaving 9 bases unmatched. This CDR3 reads CAASGSGGGELFL. The DNA for the CDR3 is TGTGCCGCGAGCGGGAGCGGTGGCGGGGAGCTGTTTCTT.

There are many counts of this clonotype. CDR3 residues: CAISESLNTGELFF. As DNA, the CDR3 is TGTGCCATCAGTGAGTCATTGAACACCGGGGAGCTGTTTTTT. This chain connects TRBV10-3 to TRBJ2-2; D call uncertain. The CDR3 covers 14 residues. Germline CDR1 ENHRY, CDR2 SYGVKD. Trimming left V 0 bases short and J 1 base short, with 3 bases between.

This clonotype was recorded many times. The chain has TRBV5-5 and TRBJ1-2, with D perhaps matching TRBD1 (5 bases). The CDR3 spans 14 residues. The V and J ends lost 6 bases and 8 bases respectively, with 20 bases between them. From germline, CDR1 is SGHKS and CDR2 YYEKEE (reference sequence). CDR3 residues: CASTEAGNMKGYTF. In DNA form, the CDR3 reads TGTGCCAGCACCGAGGCAGGGAATATGAAAGGCTACACCTTC.

This clonotype appeared many times. J is TRBJ2-5 and V is TRBV2; 8 nucleotides match TRBD1. Trimming took 5 bases from V and 5 from J; bases not matched to a gene: 4. This CDR3 region has 13 residues. The germline V gene has CDR1 SNHLY and CDR2 FYNNEI. Here the CDR3 DNA reads TGTGCCAGCAGTTCAGGGGGCGGCGAGACCCAGTACTTC. This encodes CASSSGGGETQYF. The whole variable domain, filled in from reference TRBV2 and TRBJ2-5, reads EPEVTQTPSHQVTQMGQEVILRCVPISNHLYFYWYRQILGQKVEFLVSFYNNEISEKSEIFDDQFSVERPDGSNFTLKIRSTKLEDSAMYFCASSSGGGETQYFGPGTRLLVL.